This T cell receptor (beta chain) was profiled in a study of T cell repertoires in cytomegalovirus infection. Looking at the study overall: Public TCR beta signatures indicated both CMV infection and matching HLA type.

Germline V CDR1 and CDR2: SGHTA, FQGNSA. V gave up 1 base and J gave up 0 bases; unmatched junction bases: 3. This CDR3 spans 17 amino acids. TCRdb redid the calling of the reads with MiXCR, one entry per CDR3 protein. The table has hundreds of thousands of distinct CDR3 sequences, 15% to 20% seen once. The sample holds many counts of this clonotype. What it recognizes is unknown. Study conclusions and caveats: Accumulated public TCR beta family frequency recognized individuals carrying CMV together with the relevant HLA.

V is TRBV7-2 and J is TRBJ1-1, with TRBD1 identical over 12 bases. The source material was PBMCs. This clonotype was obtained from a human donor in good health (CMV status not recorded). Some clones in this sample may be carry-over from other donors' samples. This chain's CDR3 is CASSLVGTGGLNTEAFF. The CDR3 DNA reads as TGTGCCAGCAGCTTAGTCGGGACAGGGGGCCTGAACACTGAAGCTTTCTTT.